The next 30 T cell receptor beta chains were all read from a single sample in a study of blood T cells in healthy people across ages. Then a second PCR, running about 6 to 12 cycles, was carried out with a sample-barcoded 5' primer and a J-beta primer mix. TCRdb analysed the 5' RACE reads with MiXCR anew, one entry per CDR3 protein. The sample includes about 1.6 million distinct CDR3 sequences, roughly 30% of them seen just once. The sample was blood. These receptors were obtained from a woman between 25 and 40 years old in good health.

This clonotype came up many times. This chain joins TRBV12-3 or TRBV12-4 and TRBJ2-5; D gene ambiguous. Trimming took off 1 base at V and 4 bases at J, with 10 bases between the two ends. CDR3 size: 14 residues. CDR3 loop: CASSLVRAGETQYF. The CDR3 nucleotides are TGTGCCAGCAGTTTAGTACGCGCTGGAGAGACCCAGTACTTC.

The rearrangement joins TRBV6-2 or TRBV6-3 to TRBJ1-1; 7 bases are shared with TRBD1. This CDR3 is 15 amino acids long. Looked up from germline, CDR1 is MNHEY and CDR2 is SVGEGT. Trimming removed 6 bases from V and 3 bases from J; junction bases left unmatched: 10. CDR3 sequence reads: CASSRMTGRDTEAFF. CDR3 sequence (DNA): TGTGCCAGCAGCAGGATGACAGGGCGGGACACTGAAGCTTTCTTT.

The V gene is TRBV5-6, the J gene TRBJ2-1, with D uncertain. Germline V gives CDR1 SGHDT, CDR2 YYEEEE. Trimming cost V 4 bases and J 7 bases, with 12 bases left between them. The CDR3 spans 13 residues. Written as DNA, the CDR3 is TGTGCCAGCAGCCCCACGCCAATAAATGAGCAGTTCTTC. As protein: CASSPTPINEQFF.

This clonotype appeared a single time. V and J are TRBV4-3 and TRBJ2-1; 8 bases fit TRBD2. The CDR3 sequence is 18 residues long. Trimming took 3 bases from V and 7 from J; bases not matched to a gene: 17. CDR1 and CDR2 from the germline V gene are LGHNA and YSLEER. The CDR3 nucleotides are TGCGCCAGCAGCCAGGCCCTTCCGGCGGGGGGTCTTATGAATGAGCAGTTCTTC. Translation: CASSQALPAGGLMNEQFF.

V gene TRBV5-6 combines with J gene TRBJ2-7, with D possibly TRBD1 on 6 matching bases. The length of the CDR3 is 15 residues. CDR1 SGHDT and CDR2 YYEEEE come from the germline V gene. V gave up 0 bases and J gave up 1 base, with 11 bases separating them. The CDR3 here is CASSLGVQGSYEQYF. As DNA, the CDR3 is TGTGCCAGCAGCTTGGGGGTACAGGGTTCCTACGAGCAGTACTTC.

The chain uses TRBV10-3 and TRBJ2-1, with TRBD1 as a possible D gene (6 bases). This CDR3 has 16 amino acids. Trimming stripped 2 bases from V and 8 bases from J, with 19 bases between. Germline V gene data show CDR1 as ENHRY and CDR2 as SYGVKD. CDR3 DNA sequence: TGTGCCATCAGTGAGCGGGGTCAGGGGATTTTTCATGAGCAGTTCTTC. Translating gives CAISERGQGIFHEQFF.

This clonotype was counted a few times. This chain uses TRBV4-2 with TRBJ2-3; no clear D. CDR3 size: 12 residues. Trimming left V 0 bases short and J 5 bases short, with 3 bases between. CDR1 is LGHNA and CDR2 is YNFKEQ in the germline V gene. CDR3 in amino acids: CASSQDQDTQYF. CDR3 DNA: TGTGCCAGCAGCCAAGATCAAGATACGCAGTATTTT.

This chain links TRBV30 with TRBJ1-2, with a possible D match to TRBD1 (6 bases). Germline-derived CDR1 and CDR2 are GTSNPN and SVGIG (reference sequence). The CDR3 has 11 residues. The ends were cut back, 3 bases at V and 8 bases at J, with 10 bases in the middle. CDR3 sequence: CAWSRGQGYTF. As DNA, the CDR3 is TGTGCCTGGAGCCGAGGACAGGGCTACACCTTC.

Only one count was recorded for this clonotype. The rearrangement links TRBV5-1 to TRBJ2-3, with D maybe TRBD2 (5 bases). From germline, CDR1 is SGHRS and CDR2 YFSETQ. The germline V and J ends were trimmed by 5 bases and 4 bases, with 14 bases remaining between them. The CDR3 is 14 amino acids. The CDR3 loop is CASRGVRGSDTQYF. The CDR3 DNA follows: TGCGCCAGCAGGGGCGTGAGAGGGTCAGATACGCAGTATTTT.

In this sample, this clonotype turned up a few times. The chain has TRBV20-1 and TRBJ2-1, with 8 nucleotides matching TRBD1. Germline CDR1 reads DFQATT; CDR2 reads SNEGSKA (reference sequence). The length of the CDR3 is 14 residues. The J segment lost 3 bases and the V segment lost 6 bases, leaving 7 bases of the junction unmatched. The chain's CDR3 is CSALQGAGYNEQFF. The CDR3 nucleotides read TGCAGTGCACTGCAGGGGGCCGGCTACAATGAGCAGTTCTTC.

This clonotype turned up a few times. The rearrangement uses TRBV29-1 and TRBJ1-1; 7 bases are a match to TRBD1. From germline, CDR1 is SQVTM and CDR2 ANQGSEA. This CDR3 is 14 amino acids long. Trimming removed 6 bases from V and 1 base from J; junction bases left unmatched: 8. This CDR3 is CSVTATGRNTEAFF. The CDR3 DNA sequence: TGCAGCGTAACTGCGACAGGGCGGAACACTGAAGCTTTCTTT. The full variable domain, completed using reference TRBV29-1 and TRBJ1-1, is SAVISQKPSRDICQRGTSLTIQCQVDSQVTMMFWYRQQPGQSLTLIATANQGSEATYESGFVIDKFPISRPNLTFSTLTVSNMSPEDSSIYLCSVTATGRNTEAFFGQGTRLTVV.

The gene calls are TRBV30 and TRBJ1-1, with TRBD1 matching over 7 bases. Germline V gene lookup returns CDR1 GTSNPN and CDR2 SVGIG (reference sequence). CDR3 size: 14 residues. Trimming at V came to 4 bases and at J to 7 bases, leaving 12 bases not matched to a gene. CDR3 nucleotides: TGTGCCTGGACTTACAGGGGCGCTTTGTTTGAAGCTTTCTTT. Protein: CAWTYRGALFEAFF.

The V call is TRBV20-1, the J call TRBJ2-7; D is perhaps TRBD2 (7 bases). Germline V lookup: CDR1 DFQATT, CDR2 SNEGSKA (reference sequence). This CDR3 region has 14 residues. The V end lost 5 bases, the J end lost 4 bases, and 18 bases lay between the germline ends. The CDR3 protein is CSAGLAGAVYEQYF. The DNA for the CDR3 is TGCAGTGCTGGCCTGGCGGGGGCCGTATACGAGCAGTACTTC.

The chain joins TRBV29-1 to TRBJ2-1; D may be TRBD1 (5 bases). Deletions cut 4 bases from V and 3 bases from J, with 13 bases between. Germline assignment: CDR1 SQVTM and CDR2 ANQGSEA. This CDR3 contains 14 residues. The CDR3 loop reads CSVGGAASYNEQFF. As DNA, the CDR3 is TGCAGCGTTGGGGGCGCGGCTAGCTACAATGAGCAGTTCTTC.

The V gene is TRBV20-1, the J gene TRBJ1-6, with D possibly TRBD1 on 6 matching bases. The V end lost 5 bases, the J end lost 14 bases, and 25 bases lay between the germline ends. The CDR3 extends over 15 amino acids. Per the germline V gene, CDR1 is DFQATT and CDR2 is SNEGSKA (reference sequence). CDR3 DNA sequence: TGCAGTGCTCGCTTACGTCGGGCAGGGGAATCAGCCCTCCACTTT. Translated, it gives CSARLRRAGESALHF.

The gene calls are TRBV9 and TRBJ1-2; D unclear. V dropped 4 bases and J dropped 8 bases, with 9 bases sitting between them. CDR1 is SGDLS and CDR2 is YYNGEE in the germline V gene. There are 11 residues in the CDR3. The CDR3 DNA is TGTGCCAGCAGCTCCCCGGAAGGCTACACCTTC. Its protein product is CASSSPEGYTF.

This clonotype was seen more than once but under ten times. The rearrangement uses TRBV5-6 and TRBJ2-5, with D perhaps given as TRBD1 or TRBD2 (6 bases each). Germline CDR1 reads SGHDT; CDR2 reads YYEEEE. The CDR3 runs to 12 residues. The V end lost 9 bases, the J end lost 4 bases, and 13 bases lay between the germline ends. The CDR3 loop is CATTGRGETQYF. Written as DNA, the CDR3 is TGTGCCACCACAGGGCGGGGAGAGACCCAGTACTTC. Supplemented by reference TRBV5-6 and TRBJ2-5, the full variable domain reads DAGVTQSPTHLIKTRGQQVTLRCSPKSGHDTVSWYQQALGQGPQFIFQYYEEEERQRGNFPDRFSGHQFPNYSSELNVNALLLGDSALYLCATTGRGETQYFGPGTRLLVL.

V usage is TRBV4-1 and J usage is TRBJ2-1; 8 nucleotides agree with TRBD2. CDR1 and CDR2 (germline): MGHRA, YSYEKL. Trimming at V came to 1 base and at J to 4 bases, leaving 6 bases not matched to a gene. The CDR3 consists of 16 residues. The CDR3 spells CASSQAPAGAYNEQFF. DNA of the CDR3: TGCGCCAGCAGCCAAGCTCCAGCGGGGGCATACAATGAGCAGTTCTTC.

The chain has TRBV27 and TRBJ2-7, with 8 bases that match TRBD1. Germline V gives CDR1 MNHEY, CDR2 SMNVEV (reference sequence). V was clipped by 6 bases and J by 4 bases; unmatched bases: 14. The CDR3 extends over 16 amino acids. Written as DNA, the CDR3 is TGTGCCAGCAGCTCCTTTACGTCCAGGGGGCCGTACGAGCAGTACTTC. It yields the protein CASSSFTSRGPYEQYF.

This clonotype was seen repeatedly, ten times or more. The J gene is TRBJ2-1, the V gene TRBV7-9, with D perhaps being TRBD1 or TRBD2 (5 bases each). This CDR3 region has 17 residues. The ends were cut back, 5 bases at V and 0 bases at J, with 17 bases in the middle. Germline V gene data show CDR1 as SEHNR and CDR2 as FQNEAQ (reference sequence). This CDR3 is CASSARSGTYSYNEQFF. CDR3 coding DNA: TGTGCCAGCAGCGCTCGATCCGGGACGTACTCCTACAATGAGCAGTTCTTC.

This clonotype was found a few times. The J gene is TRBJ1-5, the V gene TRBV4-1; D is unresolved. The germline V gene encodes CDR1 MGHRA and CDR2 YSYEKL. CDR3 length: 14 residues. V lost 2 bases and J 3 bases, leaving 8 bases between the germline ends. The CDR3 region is CASSQTANNQPQHF. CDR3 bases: TGCGCCAGCAGCCAAACAGCCAACAATCAGCCCCAGCATTTT.

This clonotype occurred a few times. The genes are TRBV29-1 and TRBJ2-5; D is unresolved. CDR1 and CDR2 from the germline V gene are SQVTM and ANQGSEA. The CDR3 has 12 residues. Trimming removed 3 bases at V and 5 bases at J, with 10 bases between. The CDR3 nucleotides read TGCAGCGTTGATGTCCGAAGGGAGACCCAGTACTTC. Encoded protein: CSVDVRRETQYF. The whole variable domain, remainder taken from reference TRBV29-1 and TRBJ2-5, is SAVISQKPSRDICQRGTSLTIQCQVDSQVTMMFWYRQQPGQSLTLIATANQGSEATYESGFVIDKFPISRPNLTFSTLTVSNMSPEDSSIYLCSVDVRRETQYFGPGTRLLVL.

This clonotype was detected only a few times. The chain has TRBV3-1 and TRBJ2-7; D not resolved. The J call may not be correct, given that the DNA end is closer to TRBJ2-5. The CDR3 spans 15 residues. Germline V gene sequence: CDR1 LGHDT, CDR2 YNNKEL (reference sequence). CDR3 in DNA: TGTGCCAGCAGCCAAGATAAGAGAGGTAAATTGACCCAGTACTTC. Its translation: CASSQDKRGKLTQYF.

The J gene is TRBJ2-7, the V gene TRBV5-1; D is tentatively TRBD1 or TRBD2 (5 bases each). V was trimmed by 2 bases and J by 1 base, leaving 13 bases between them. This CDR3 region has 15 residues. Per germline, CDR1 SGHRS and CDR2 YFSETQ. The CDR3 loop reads CASSFAQDFSYEQYF. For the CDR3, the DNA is TGCGCCAGCAGCTTCGCACAGGACTTTTCCTACGAGCAGTACTTC.

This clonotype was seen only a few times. As DNA, the CDR3 is TGTGCCAGCAGTACACGGGACAGTCCTATAAGTGGCTACACCTTC. Its translation is CASSTRDSPISGYTF. The chain combines TRBV6-1 with TRBJ1-2; 7 bases align to TRBD1. The V and J ends lost 5 bases and 7 bases, in that order; junction bases with no gene match: 13. This CDR3 is built from 15 residues. CDR1 and CDR2 (germline): MNHNS, SASEGT.

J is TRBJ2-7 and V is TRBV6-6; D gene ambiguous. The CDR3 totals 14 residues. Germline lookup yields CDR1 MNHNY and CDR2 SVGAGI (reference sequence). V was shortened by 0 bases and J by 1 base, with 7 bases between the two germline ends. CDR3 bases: TGTGCCAGCAGTTACTCCGAGATTTCCTACGAGCAGTACTTC. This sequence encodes CASSYSEISYEQYF.

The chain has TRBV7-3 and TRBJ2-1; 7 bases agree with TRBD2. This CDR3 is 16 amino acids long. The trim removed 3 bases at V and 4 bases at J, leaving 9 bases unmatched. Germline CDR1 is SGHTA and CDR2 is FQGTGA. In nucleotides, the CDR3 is TGTGCCAGCAGCTTGCACGGTGGGGGGGGTTACAATGAGCAGTTCTTC. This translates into CASSLHGGGGYNEQFF.

The CDR3 DNA reads TGTGCCAGCAGTCTCTCGCAGAAGGGCCGGGACACCGGGGAGCTGTTTTTT. It translates to CASSLSQKGRDTGELFF. V and J are TRBV6-4 and TRBJ2-2, with no clear D. The CDR3 sequence is 17 residues long. The germline V and J ends were trimmed by 5 bases and 3 bases, with 19 bases remaining between them. From germline, CDR1 is MRHNA and CDR2 SNTAGT.

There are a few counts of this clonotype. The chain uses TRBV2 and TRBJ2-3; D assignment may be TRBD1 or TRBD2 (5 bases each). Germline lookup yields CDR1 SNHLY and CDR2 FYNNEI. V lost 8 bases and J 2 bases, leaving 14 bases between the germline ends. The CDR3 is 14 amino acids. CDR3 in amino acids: CASSGTPLTDTQYF. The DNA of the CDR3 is TGTGCCAGCTCCGGGACCCCGCTCACAGATACGCAGTATTTT. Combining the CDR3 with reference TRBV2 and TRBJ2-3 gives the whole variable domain EPEVTQTPSHQVTQMGQEVILRCVPISNHLYFYWYRQILGQKVEFLVSFYNNEISEKSEIFDDQFSVERPDGSNFTLKIRSTKLEDSAMYFCASSGTPLTDTQYFGPGTRLTVL.

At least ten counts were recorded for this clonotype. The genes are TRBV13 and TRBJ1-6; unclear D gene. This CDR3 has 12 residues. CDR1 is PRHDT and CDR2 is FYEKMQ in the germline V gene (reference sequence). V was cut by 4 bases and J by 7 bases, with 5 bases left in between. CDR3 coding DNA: TGTGCCAGCAGCTCTAGAAATTCACCCCTCCACTTT. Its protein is CASSSRNSPLHF.